The TCR beta chain described here comes from a study of metastatic and nonmetastatic thyroid tumors. From the PCR reads, TCRdb re-called clones with MiXCR. The sample yields approximately 7,800 clones, 20% to 30% seen once. The table lists this clone with many counts. There were no patients who had received any treatment before thyroid surgery. Trimming shortened V by 5 bases and J by 4 bases, and 9 bases separated the two germline ends. The CDR3 has 13 residues. Per the germline V gene, CDR1 is LGHDT and CDR2 is YNNKEL (reference sequence). The clonotype comes from a female donor with papillary thyroid cancer or a benign thyroid nodule (not recorded which). Some clones in this sample may be carry-over from other donors' samples. The chain recombines TRBV3-1 with TRBJ1-5; weak D call: TRBD1 (6 bases). Sequences were obtained from adjacent normal tissue. The CDR3 DNA is TGTGCCAGCAGCGCAACAGGGAATCAGCCCCAGCATTTT. Translating it yields CASSATGNQPQHF.